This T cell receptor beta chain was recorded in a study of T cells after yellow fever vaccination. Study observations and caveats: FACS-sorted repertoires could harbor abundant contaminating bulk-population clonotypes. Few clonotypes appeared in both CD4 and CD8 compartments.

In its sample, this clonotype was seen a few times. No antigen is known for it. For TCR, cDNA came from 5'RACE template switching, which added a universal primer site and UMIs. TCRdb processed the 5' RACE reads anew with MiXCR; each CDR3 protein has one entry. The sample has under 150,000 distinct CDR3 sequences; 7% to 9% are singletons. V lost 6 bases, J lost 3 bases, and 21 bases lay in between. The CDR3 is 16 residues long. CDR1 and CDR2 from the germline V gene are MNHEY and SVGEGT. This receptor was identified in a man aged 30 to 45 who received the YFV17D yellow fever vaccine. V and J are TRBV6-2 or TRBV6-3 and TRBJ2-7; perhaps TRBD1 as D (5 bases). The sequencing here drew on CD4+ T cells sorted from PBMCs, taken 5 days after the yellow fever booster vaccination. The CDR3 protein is CASRTIADSGSYEQYF. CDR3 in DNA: TGTGCCAGCAGAACAATCGCCGACAGTGGAAGCTACGAGCAGTACTTC.